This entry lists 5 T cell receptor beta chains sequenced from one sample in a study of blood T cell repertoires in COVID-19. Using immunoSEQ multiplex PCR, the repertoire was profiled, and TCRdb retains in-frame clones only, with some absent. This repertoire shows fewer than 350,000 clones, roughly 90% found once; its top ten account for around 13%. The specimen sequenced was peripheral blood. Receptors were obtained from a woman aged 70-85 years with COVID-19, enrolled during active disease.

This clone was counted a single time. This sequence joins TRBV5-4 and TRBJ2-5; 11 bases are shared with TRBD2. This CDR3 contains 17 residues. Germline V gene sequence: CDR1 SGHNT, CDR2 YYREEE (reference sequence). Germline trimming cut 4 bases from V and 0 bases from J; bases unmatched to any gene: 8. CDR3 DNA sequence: TGTGCCAGCAGCCCGCCCCCTAGCGGGGGGCACCAAGAGACCCAGTACTTC. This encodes CASSPPPSGGHQETQYF.

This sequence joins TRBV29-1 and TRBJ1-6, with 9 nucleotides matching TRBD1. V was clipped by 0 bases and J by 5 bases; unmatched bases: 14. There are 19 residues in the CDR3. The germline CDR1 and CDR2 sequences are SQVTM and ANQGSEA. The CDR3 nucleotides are TGCAGCGTTGAAGATCGCGGGACAGGGACTCGGGAGGATAATTCACCCCTCCACTTT. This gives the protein CSVEDRGTGTREDNSPLHF.

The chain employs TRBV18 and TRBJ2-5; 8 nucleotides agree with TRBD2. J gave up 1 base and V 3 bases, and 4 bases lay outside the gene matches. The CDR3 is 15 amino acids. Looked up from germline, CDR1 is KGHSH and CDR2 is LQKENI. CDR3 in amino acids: CASSPQRGTQETQYF. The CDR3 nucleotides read TGTGCCAGCTCACCTCAGCGGGGGACCCAAGAGACCCAGTACTTC.

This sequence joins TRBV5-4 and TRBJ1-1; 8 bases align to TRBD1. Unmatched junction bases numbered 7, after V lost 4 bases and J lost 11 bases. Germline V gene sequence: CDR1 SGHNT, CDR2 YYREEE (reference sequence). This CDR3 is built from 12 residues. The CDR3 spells CASSTDRVHAFF. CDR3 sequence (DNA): TGTGCCAGCAGCACGGACAGGGTGCATGCTTTCTTT.

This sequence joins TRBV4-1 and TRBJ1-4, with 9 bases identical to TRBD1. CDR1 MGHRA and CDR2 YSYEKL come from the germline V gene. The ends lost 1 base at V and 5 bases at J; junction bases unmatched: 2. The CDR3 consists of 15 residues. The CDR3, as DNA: TGCGCCAGCAGCCAAGTGACAGGGGGGAATGAAAAACTGTTTTTT. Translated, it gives CASSQVTGGNEKLFF.